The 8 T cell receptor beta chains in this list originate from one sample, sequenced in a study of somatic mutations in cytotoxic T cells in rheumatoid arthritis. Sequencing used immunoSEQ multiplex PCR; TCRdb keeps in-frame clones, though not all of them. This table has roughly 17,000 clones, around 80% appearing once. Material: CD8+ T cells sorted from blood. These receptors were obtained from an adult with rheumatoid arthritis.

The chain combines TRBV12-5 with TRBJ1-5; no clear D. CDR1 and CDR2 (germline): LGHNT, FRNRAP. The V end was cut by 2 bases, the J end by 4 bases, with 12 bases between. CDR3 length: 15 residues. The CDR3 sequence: CASGLSAQFNQPQHF. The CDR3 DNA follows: TGTGCTAGTGGTTTGTCGGCCCAATTTAATCAGCCCCAGCATTTT. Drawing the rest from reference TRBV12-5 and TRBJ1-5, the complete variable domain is DARVTQTPRHKVTEMGQEVTMRCQPILGHNTVFWYRQTMMQGLELLAYFRNRAPLDDSGMPKDRFSAEMPDATLATLKIQPSEPRDSAVYFCASGLSAQFNQPQHFGDGTRLSIL.

CDR3 sequence (DNA): TGTGCCAGCAGGTTCGGGGGACGGGTAAATTCACCCCTCCACTTT. It specifies CASRFGGRVNSPLHF. The chain recombines TRBV28 with TRBJ1-6, with a tentative D call TRBD1 (5 bases). V lost 6 bases and J 7 bases, leaving 16 bases between the germline ends. Germline V gene lookup returns CDR1 MDHEN and CDR2 SYDVKM. This CDR3 is built from 15 residues.

For the CDR3, the DNA is TGTGCCAGCAGCTTAGCCGGGACAGAGGCCTACGAGCAGTACTTC. The encoded protein is CASSLAGTEAYEQYF. The V and J genes are TRBV7-8 and TRBJ2-7; 7 positions match TRBD1. The CDR3 runs 15 residues. Germline CDR1 and CDR2: SGHVS and FQNEAQ. The trim removed 0 bases at V and 2 bases at J, leaving 4 bases unmatched.

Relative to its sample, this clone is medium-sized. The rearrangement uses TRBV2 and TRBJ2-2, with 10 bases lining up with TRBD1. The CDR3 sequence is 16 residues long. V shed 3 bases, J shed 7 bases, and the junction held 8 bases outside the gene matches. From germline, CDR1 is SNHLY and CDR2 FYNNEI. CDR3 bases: TGTGCCAGCAGTGACCGCCTGGACAGGGGGAGCGGGGAGCTGTTTTTT. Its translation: CASSDRLDRGSGELFF.

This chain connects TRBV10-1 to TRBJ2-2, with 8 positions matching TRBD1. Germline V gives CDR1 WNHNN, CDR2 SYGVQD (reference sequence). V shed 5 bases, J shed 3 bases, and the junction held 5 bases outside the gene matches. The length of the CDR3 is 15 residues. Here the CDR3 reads CASSPGQDYTGELFF. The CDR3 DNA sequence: TGCGCCAGCAGTCCGGGACAGGACTACACCGGGGAGCTGTTTTTT.

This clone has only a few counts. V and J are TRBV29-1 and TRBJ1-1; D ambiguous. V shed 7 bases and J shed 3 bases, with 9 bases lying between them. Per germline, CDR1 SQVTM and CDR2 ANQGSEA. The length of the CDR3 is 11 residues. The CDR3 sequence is CSAGIDTEAFF. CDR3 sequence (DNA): TGCAGCGCTGGGATAGACACTGAAGCTTTCTTT.

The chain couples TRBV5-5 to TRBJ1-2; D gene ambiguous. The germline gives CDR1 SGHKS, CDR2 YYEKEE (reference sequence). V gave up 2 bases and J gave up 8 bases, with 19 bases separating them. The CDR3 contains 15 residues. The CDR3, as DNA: TGTGCCAGCAGCTTCCCCGAGACGAACTTGGGGGGCTACACCTTC. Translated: CASSFPETNLGGYTF.

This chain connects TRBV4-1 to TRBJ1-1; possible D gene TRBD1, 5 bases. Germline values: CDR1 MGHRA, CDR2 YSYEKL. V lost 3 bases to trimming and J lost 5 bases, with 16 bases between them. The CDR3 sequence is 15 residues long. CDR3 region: CASSQAGLGGTEAFF. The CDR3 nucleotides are TGCGCCAGCAGCCAGGCGGGACTGGGGGGGACTGAAGCTTTCTTT.